This TCR beta chain derives from a study of control samples from healthy donors and cancer patients (dated by TCRdb to 2020 to 2021). From the cysteine through the phenylalanine, the CDR3 covers 14 amino acids. Only the CDR3 part of the read is kept: 42 bases, read in frame from the first base. CDR1 and CDR2 (WSHSY, SAAADI) derive from the germline V gene. Relative to germline, V is missing 6 bases and J is missing 2 bases, with 2 bases of the junction outside any gene match. Comments on this clone: What this receptor recognizes is not known. No much larger clone is present one base from it, and per-base qualities are unavailable.

Library method: the immunoSEQ multiplex PCR assay. The source is immuneACCESS, and TCRdb retained only in-frame sequences with V and J called. Part of the clones is not carried over; for the studies checked, unresolved V genes explain less than half of this, and the remainder is unexplained. This sample gives about 190,000 clones in total; approximately 91% of them show up just once. The ten largest clones represent approximately 1.8% of the sample. The rearranged segments are TRBV10-2 and TRBJ2-1, with 9 bases matching TRBD1. The sequenced sample was blood. The source is a man aged 30 to 39 in good health. CDR3 loop: CASRDRGTYNEQFF. DNA sequence: TGCGCCAGCAGGGACAGGGGCACCTACAATGAGCAGTTCTTC.